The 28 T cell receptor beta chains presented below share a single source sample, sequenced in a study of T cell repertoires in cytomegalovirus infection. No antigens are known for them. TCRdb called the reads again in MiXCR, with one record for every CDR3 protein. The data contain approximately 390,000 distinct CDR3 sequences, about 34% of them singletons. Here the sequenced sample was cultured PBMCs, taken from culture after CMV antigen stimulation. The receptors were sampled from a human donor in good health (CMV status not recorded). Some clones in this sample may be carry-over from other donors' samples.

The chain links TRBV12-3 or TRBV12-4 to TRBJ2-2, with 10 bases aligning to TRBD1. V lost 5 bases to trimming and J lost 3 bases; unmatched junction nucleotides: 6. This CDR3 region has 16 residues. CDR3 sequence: CASSTRQGAYTGELFF. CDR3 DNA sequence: TGTGCCAGCAGTACCCGACAGGGGGCGTACACCGGGGAGCTGTTTTTT.

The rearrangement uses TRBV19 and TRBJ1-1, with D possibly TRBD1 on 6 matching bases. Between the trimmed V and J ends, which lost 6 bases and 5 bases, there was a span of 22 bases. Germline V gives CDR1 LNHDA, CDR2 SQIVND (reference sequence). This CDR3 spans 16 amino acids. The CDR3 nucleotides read TGTGCCAGTAGCCTCAGTATGCAGGGGTATTGGACTGAAGCTTTCTTT. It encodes CASSLSMQGYWTEAFF.

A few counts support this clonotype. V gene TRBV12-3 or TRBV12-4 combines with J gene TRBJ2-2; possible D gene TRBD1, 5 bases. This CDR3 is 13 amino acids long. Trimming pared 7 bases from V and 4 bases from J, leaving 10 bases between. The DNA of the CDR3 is TGTGCCAGCATCCGACAGACCACCGGGGAGCTGTTTTTT. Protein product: CASIRQTTGELFF.

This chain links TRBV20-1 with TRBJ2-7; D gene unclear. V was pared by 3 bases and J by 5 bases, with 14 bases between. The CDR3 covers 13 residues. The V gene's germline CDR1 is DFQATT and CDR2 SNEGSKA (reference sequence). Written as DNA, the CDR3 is TGCAGTGCTAGGTTAACACTATCGAACGAGCAGTACTTC. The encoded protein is CSARLTLSNEQYF.

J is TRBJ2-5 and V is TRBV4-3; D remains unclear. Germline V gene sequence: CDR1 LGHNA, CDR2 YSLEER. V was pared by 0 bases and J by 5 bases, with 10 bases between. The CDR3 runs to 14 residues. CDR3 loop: CASSQDTRTETQYF. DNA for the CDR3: TGCGCCAGCAGCCAAGATACCCGAACGGAGACCCAGTACTTC.

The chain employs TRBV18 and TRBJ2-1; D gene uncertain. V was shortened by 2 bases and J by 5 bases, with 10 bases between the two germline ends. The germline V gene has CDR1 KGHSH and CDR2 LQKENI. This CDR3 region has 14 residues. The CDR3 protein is CASSPGQQNNEQFF. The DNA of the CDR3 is TGTGCCAGCTCACCAGGGCAGCAAAACAATGAGCAGTTCTTC.

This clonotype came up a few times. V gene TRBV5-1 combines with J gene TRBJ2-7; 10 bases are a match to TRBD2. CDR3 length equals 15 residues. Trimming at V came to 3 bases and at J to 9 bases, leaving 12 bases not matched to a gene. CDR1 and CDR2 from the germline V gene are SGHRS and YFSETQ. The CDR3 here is CASSSGLADGTVQYF. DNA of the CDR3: TGCGCCAGCAGCTCCGGACTAGCGGACGGTACGGTGCAGTACTTC.

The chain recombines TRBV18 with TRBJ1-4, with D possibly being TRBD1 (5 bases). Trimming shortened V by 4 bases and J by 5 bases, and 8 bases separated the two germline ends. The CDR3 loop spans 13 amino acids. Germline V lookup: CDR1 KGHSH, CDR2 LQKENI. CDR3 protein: CASSRGENEKLFF. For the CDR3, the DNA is TGTGCCAGCTCACGAGGGGAGAATGAAAAACTGTTTTTT.

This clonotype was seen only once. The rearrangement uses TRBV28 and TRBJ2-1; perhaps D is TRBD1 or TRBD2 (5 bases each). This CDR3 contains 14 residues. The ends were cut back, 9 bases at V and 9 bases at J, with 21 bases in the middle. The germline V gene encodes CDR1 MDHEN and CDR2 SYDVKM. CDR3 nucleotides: TGTGCCAGTCAATCCGGGACCGGGCGTGGTGAGCAGTTCTTC. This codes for CASQSGTGRGEQFF.

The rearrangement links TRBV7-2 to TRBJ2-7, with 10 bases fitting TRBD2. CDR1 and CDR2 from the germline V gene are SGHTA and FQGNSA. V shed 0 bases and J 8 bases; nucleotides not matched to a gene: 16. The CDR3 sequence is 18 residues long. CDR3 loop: CASSLAPEPTSGSRQQYF. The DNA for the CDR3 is TGTGCCAGCAGCTTAGCACCGGAACCGACTAGCGGGTCTCGCCAGCAGTACTTC.

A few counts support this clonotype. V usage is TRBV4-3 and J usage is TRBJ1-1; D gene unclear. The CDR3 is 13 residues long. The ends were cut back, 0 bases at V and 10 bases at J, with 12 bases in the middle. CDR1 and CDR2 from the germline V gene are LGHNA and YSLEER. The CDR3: CASSQDLGEGAFF. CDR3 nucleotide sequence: TGCGCCAGCAGCCAAGATTTGGGCGAGGGAGCTTTCTTT.

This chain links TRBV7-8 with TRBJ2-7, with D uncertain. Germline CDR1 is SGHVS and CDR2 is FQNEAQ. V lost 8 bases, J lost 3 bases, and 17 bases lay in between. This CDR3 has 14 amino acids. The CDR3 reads CASSSGTYHYEQYV. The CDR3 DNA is TGTGCCAGCTCCTCCGGAACATATCACTACGAGCAGTACGTC.

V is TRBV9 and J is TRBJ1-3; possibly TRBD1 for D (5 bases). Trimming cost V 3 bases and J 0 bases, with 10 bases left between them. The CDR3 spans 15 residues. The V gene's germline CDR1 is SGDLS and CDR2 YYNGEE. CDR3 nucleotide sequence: TGTGCCAGCAGCGCACAGGAGTTCTCTGGAAACACCATATATTTT. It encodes CASSAQEFSGNTIYF.

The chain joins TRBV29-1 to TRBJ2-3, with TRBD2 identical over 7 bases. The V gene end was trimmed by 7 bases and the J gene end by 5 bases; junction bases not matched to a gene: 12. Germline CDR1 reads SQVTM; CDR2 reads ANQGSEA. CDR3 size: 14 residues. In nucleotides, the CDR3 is TGCAGCGCCGAAGGACACAGCGGGGTAGATACGCAGTATTTT. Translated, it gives CSAEGHSGVDTQYF.

CDR3 DNA: TGTGCCAGCAGCCCAAGGGACTTCGGGGTCACTGAAGCTTTCTTT. This sequence encodes CASSPRDFGVTEAFF. This rearrangement joins TRBV11-2 to TRBJ1-1; D is possibly TRBD1 (5 bases). The CDR3 extends over 15 amino acids. CDR1 and CDR2 (germline): SGHAT, FQNNGV. V was trimmed by 5 bases and J by 4 bases, leaving 17 bases between them.

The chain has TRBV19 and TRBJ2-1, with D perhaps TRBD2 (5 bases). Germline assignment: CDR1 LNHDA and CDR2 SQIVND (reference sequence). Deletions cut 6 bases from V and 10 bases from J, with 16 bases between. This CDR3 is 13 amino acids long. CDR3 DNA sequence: TGTGCCAGTAGCTCTCAGCGAGGGTTGGAGCAGTTCTTC. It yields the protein CASSSQRGLEQFF.

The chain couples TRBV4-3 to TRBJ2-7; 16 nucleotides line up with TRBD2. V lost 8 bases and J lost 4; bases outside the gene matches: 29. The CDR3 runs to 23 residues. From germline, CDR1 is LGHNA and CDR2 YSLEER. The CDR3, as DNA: TGCGCCAGCCCGAAACCGGGACTAGCGGGAGGGCCGGTAGTGCAGTTTGGACAGTACGAGCAGTACGTC. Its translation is CASPKPGLAGGPVVQFGQYEQYV.

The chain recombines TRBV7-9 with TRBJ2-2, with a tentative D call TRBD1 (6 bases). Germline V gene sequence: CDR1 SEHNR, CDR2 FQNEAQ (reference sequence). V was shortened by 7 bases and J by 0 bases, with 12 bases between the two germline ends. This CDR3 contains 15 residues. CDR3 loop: CASNPGQPNTGELFF. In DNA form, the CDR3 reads TGTGCCAGCAACCCTGGACAGCCGAACACCGGGGAGCTGTTTTTT.

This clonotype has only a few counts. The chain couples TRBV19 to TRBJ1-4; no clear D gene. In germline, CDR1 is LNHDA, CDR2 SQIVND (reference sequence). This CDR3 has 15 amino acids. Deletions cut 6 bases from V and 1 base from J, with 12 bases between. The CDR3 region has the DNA TGTGCCAGTAGCGAGGCAGCCCAAACTAATGAAAAACTGTTTTTT. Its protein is CASSEAAQTNEKLFF. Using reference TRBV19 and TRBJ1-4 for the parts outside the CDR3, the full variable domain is DGGITQSPKYLFRKEGQNVTLSCEQNLNHDAMYWYRQDPGQGLRLIYYSQIVNDFQKGDIAEGYSVSREKKESFPLTVTSAQKNPTAFYLCASSEAAQTNEKLFFGSGTQLSVL.

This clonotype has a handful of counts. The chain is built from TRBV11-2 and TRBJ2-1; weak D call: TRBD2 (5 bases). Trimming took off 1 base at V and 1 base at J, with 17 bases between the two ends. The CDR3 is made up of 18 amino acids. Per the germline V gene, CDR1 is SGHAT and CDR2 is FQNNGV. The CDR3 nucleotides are TGTGCCAGCAGCTTAGTGGGTGTAATTGCGGGTTCCTACAATGAGCAGTTCTTC. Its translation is CASSLVGVIAGSYNEQFF.

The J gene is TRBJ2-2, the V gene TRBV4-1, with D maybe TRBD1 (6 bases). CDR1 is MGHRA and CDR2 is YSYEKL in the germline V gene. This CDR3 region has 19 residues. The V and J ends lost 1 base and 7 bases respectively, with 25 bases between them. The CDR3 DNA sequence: TGCGCCAGCAGCCAAGTCTTCCTCCACAGGGCCGAATCAGTCGGGGAGCTGTTTTTT. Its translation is CASSQVFLHRAESVGELFF.

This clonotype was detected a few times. The CDR3 is CASSRMGGDEQFF. The CDR3 nucleotides read TGTGCCAGCAGCCGAATGGGAGGGGATGAGCAGTTCTTC. The V gene is TRBV2, the J gene TRBJ2-1, with 7 bases identical to TRBD2. The CDR3 is 13 residues long. J was trimmed by 8 bases and V by 6 bases; bases with no gene match: 7. CDR1 and CDR2 from the germline V gene are SNHLY and FYNNEI.

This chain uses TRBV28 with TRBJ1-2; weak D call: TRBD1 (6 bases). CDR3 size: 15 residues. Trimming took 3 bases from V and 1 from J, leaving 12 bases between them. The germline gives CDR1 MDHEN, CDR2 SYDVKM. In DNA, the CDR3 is TGTGCCAGCAGTTTGACCCGGACAGTTAACTATGGCTACACCTTC. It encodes CASSLTRTVNYGYTF.

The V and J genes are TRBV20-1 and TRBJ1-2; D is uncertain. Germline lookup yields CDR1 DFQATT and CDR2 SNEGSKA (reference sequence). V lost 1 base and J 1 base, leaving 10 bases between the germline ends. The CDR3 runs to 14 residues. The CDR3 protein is CSARVWEVNYGYTF. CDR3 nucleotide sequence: TGCAGTGCTAGAGTTTGGGAGGTTAACTATGGCTACACCTTC.

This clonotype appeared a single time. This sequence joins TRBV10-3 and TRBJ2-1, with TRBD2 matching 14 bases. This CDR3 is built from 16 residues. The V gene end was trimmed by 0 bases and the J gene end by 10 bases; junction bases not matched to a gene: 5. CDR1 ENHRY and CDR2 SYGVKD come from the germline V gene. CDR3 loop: CAISESTSGRAWEQFF. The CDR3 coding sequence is TGTGCCATCAGTGAGTCGACTAGCGGGAGGGCCTGGGAGCAGTTCTTC.

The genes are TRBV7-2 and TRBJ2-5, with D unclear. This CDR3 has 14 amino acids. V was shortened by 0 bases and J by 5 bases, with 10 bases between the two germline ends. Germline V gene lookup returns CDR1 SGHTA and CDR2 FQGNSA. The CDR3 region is CASSLAWTSETQYF. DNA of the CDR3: TGTGCCAGCAGCTTAGCATGGACCTCGGAGACCCAGTACTTC.

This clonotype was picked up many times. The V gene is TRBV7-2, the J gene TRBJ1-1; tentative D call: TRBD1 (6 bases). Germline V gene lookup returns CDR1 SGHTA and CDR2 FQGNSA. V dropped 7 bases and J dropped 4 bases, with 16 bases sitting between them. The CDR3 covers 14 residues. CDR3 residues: CASIEHRVITEAFF. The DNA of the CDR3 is TGTGCCAGCATCGAACACAGGGTCATCACTGAAGCTTTCTTT. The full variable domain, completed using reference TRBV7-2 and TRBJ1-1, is GAGVSQSPSNKVTEKGKDVELRCDPISGHTALYWYRQSLGQGLEFLIYFQGNSAPDKSGLPSDRFSAERTGGSVSTLTIQRTQQEDSAVYLCASIEHRVITEAFFGQGTRLTVV.

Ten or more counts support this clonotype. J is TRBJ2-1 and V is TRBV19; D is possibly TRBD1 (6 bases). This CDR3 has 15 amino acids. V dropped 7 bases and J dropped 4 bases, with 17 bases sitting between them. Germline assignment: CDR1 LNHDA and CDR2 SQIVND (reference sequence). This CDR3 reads CASTQEAGAYNEQFF. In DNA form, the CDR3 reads TGTGCCAGTACCCAAGAAGCAGGGGCGTACAATGAGCAGTTCTTC.